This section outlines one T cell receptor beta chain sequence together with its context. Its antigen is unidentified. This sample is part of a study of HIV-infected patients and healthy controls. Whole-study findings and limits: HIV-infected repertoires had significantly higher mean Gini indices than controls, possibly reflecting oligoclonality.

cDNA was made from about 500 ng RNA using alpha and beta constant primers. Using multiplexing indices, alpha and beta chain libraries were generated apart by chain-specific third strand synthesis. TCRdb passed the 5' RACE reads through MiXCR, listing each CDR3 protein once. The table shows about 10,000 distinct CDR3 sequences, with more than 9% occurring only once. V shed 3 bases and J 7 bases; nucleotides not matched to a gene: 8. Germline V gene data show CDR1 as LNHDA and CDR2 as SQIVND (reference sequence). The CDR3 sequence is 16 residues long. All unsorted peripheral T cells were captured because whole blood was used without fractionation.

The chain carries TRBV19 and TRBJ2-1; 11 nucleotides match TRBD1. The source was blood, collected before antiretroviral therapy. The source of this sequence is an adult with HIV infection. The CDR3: CASSIVDRGHRNEQFF. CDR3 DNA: TGTGCCAGTAGTATTGTGGACAGGGGGCATCGTAATGAGCAGTTCTTC.